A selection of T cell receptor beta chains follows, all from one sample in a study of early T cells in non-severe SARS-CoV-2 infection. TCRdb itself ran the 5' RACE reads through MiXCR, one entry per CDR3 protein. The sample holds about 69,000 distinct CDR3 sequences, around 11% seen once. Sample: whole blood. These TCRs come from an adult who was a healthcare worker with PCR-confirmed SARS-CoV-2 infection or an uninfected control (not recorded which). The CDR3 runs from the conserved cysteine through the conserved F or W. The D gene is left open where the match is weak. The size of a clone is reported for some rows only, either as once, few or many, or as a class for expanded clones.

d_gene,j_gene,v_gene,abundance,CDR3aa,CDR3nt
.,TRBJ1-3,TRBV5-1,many,CASSLDGDTIYF,TGCGCCAGCAGCTTGGACGGAGACACCATATATTTT
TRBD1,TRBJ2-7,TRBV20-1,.,CSADVGQGDTYEQYF,TGCAGTGCTGATGTGGGACAGGGAGACACCTACGAGCAGTACTTC
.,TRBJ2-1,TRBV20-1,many,CSARDHSVGSEQFF,TGCAGTGCTAGAGATCATAGCGTGGGGAGTGAGCAGTTCTTC
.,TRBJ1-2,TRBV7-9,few,CASSRGGASSYGYTF,TGTGCCAGCAGCCGAGGAGGGGCTAGTAGCTATGGCTACACCTTC
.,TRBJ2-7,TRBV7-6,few,CASSLPGADEQYF,TGTGCCAGCAGCCTCCCGGGGGCGGACGAGCAGTACTTC
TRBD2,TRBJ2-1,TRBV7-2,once,CASSLGLAGAKVYNEQFF,TGTGCCAGCAGCTTAGGTCTAGCGGGGGCAAAGGTCTACAATGAGCAGTTCTTC
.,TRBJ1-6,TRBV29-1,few,CSGPPISYNSPLHF,TGCAGCGGACCTCCAATCTCCTATAATTCACCCCTCCACTTT
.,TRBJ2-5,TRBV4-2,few,CASSQGRKETQYF,TGTGCCAGCAGCCAAGGGCGTAAAGAGACCCAGTACTTC
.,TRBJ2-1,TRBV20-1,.,CSAKGTRYEQFF,TGCAGTGCTAAAGGGACCCGGTATGAGCAGTTCTTC
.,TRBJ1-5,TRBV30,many,CAWSRQPQHF,TGTGCCTGGAGCCGTCAGCCCCAGCATTTT
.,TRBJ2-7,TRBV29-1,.,CSVASHYEQYF,TGCAGCGTTGCCAGCCACTACGAGCAGTACTTC
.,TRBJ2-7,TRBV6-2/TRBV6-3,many,CASSSLWGTSSYEQYF,TGTGCCAGCAGTTCCCTGTGGGGGACCAGCTCCTACGAGCAGTACTTC
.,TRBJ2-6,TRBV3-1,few,CASSTFSANVLTF,TGTGCCAGCAGCACTTTCTCGGCCAACGTCCTGACTTTC
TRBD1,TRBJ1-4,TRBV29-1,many,CSVGQGDEKLFF,TGCAGCGTTGGCCAGGGGGATGAAAAACTGTTTTTT
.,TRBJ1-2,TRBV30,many,CAWSPAGVYGYTF,TGTGCCTGGAGTCCGGCAGGGGTCTATGGCTACACCTTC
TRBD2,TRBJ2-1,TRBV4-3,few,CASSQDWTSGRAGSYNEQFF,TGCGCCAGCAGCCAAGATTGGACTAGCGGGAGGGCGGGCTCCTACAATGAGCAGTTCTTC
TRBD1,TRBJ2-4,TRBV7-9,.,CASTWTGGVIKNIQYF,TGTGCCAGCACCTGGACAGGGGGCGTTATCAAAAACATTCAGTACTTC
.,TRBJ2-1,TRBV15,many,CATSRVNEQFF,TGTGCCACCAGCCGGGTCAATGAGCAGTTCTTC
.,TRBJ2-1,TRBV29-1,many,CSVEGGATSYNEQFF,TGCAGCGTTGAAGGCGGGGCAACCTCCTACAATGAGCAGTTCTTC
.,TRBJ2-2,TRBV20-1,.,CSASVDLYDGELFF,TGCAGTGCTTCCGTGGACTTATACGACGGGGAGCTGTTTTTT
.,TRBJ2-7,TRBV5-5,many,CASSLFGTSEQYF,TGTGCCAGCAGCTTGTTCGGGACGAGCGAGCAGTACTTC
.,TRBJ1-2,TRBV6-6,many,CASSPGPGRDYGYTF,TGTGCCAGCAGTCCAGGACCAGGTCGGGACTATGGCTACACCTTC
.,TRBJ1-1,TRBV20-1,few,CSAREGHTEAFF,TGCAGTGCTAGAGAAGGGCACACTGAAGCTTTCTTT
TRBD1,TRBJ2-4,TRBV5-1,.,CASSLGQQNIQYF,TGCGCCAGCAGTCTGGGACAGCAAAACATTCAGTACTTC
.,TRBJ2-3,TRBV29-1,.,CSVEGADTQYF,TGCAGCGTTGAAGGGGCAGATACGCAGTATTTT
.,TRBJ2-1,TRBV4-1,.,CASSQDQGPYNEQFF,TGCGCCAGCAGCCAAGATCAGGGCCCCTACAATGAGCAGTTCTTC
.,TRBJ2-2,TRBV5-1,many,CASSLDTGELFF,TGCGCCAGCAGCTTGGACACCGGGGAGCTGTTTTTT
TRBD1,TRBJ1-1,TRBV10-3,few,CAISEGTGRNTEAFF,TGTGCCATCAGTGAGGGGACAGGGAGGAACACTGAAGCTTTCTTT
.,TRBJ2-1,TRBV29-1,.,CSVGTQQQFF,TGCAGCGTTGGGACCCAACAGCAGTTCTTC
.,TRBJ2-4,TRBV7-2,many,CASSIRLPGQNIQYF,TGTGCCAGCAGCATAAGATTACCTGGCCAAAACATTCAGTACTTC
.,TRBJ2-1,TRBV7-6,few,CASSLRYWDEQFF,TGTGCCAGCAGCTTACGCTACTGGGATGAGCAGTTCTTC
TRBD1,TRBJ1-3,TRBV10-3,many,CAISETGGSGNTIYF,TGTGCCATCAGTGAAACAGGGGGCTCTGGAAACACCATATATTTT
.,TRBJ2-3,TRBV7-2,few,CASSSRLLGGDTQYF,TGTGCCAGCAGCTCCCGGCTACTCGGAGGAGATACGCAGTATTTT
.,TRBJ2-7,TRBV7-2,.,CASSPNLAYEQYF,TGTGCCAGCAGCCCGAATCTAGCCTACGAGCAGTACTTC
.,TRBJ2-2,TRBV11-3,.,CASSWSGSTGELFF,TGTGCCAGCAGCTGGTCGGGTTCGACCGGGGAGCTGTTTTTT
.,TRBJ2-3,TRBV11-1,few,CASSSRRTADTQYF,TGTGCCAGCAGCTCCCGGCGGACAGCAGATACGCAGTATTTT
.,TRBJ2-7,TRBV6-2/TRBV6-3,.,CASRAPTSSYEQYF,TGTGCCAGCAGAGCCCCTACGAGCTCCTACGAGCAGTACTTC
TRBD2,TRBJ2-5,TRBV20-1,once,CSARVVAGGQETQYF,TGCAGTGCTAGGGTGGTAGCGGGAGGACAAGAGACCCAGTACTTC
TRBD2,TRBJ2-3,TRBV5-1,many,CASSTGTSGSPDTQYF,TGCGCCAGCAGCACTGGGACTAGCGGGAGCCCGGATACGCAGTATTTT
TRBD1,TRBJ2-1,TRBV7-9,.,CASSFLWDRGYNEQFF,TGTGCCAGCAGCTTCCTGTGGGACAGGGGATACAATGAGCAGTTCTTC
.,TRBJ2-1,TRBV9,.,CASSVASRDYSEQFF,TGTGCCAGCAGCGTAGCTTCGCGGGATTACAGTGAGCAGTTCTTC
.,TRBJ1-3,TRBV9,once,CASSVGGLSLSGNTIYF,TGTGCCAGCAGCGTAGGTGGATTGAGTCTCTCTGGAAACACCATATATTTT
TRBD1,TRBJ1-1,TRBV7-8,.,CASSLDGTGGLNTEAFF,TGTGCCAGCAGCTTAGATGGGACAGGGGGTTTGAACACTGAAGCTTTCTTT
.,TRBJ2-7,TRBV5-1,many,CASSLNLEQYF,TGCGCCAGCAGCTTGAATCTCGAGCAGTACTTC
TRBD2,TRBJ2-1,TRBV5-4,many,CASSLKAGGYNEQFF,TGTGCCAGCAGCTTGAAAGCGGGGGGGTACAATGAGCAGTTCTTC
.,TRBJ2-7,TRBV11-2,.,CASSRGQQSYEQYF,TGTGCCAGCAGCCGCGGACAGCAATCCTACGAGCAGTACTTC
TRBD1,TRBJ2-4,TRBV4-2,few,CASSQGPGQGSNIQYF,TGTGCCAGCAGCCAGGGGCCGGGACAGGGCTCAAACATTCAGTACTTC
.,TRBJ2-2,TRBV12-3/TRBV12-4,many,CASSLGPYTGELFF,TGTGCCAGCAGTTTAGGACCCTACACCGGGGAGCTGTTTTTT
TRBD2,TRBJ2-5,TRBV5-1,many,CASSGLVSETQYF,TGCGCCAGCAGCGGACTAGTTTCAGAGACCCAGTACTTC
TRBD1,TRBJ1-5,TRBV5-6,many,CASSRRQGAVQPQHF,TGTGCCAGCAGCCGAAGACAGGGGGCAGTTCAGCCCCAGCATTTT
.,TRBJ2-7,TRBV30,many,CACSKEGNSYEQYF,TGTGCCTGCTCCAAGGAGGGAAACTCCTACGAGCAGTACTTC
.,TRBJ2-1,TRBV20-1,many,CSARESGRLNEQFF,TGCAGTGCTAGAGAAAGCGGGCGCTTGAATGAGCAGTTCTTC
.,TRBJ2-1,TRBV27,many,CAGPEGSYNEQFF,TGTGCCGGCCCGGAGGGTTCCTACAATGAGCAGTTCTTC
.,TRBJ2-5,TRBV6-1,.,CASSHDTAEETQYF,TGTGCCAGCAGTCACGACACGGCAGAAGAGACCCAGTACTTC
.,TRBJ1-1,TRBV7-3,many,CASSLLIGTEAFF,TGTGCCAGCAGCTTATTGATAGGGACTGAAGCTTTCTTT
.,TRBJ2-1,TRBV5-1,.,CASSPPGTSFYNEQFF,TGCGCCAGCAGCCCGCCCGGGACTTCTTTCTACAATGAGCAGTTCTTC
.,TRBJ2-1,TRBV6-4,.,CASSLTGGAEQFF,TGTGCCAGCAGCCTCACGGGGGGCGCTGAGCAGTTCTTC
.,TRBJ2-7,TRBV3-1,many,CASSQVGTAGAIKQYF,TGTGCCAGCAGCCAAGTGGGGACAGCGGGAGCTATTAAGCAGTACTTC
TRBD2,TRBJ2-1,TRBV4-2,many,CASSFQFAGVYNEQFF,TGTGCCAGCAGCTTTCAATTTGCGGGAGTTTACAATGAGCAGTTCTTC
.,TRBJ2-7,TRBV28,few,CASSSPQTAPSEQYF,TGTGCCAGCAGTTCTCCCCAGACTGCCCCCTCCGAGCAGTACTTC